The 28 T cell receptor beta chains below all came from one sample that was sequenced in a study of shared clonotypes between healthy human individuals. Profiling relied on immunoSEQ multiplex PCR, and the TCRdb table lists in-frame clones only, not all of them. Among 2 million to 2.5 million clones, about 95% were seen once, and the ten largest hold approximately 0.13%. The sequencing sample was made of naive CD4+ T cells sorted from blood. As for subset: CD45RA+ positively selected. These receptors came from a man aged 18 to 30 in good health.

The chain carries TRBV2 and TRBJ1-1; D gene unclear. The germline V and J ends were trimmed by 5 bases and 5 bases, with 12 bases remaining between them. Per the germline V gene, CDR1 is SNHLY and CDR2 is FYNNEI. The CDR3 covers 13 residues. CDR3 sequence (DNA): TGTGCCAGCAGTTACGGATCTCTGACTGAAGCTTTCTTT. The encoded protein is CASSYGSLTEAFF.

This clone was counted once. The gene calls are TRBV4-1 and TRBJ1-2, with 7 bases identical to TRBD1. This CDR3 is built from 15 residues. Trimming took 4 bases from V and 2 from J; bases not matched to a gene: 7. The V gene's germline CDR1 is MGHRA and CDR2 YSYEKL. The CDR3 DNA sequence: TGCGCCAGCAGCCCCAGGGACAGTCGGAACTATGGCTACACCTTC. As protein: CASSPRDSRNYGYTF.

The chain employs TRBV6-5 and TRBJ1-2; weak D call: TRBD1 (5 bases). The V and J ends lost 5 bases and 8 bases respectively, with 18 bases between them. Germline V lookup: CDR1 MNHEY, CDR2 SVGAGI. The CDR3 totals 14 residues. The CDR3 nucleotides read TGTGCCAGCAGTCCCGGGACCCCCTCGAGCGGCTACACCTTC. It codes for CASSPGTPSSGYTF.

The V call is TRBV7-3, the J call TRBJ2-7; D unresolved. The V end was cut by 5 bases, the J end by 2 bases, with 10 bases between. The CDR3 spans 13 residues. Germline assignment: CDR1 SGHTA and CDR2 FQGTGA. CDR3 residues: CASSGVPPYEQYF. The CDR3 nucleotides are TGTGCCAGCAGCGGGGTCCCTCCCTACGAGCAGTACTTC.

The chain links TRBV30 to TRBJ2-7; 7 bases fit TRBD1. The V and J ends lost 3 bases and 0 bases, in that order; junction bases with no gene match: 8. Germline-derived CDR1 and CDR2 are GTSNPN and SVGIG (reference sequence). The CDR3 sequence is 15 residues long. The CDR3 region has the DNA TGTGCCTGGAGGAAACAGGGGCCAAGCTCCTACGAGCAGTACTTC. Amino acids: CAWRKQGPSSYEQYF.

The chain couples TRBV5-4 to TRBJ2-7, with TRBD1 identical over 7 bases. This CDR3 has 15 residues. Germline-derived CDR1 and CDR2 are SGHNT and YYREEE (reference sequence). Trimming removed 2 bases from V and 4 bases from J; junction bases left unmatched: 9. The CDR3 nucleotides are TGTGCCAGCAGCTTATCCGGGACAGAGAATTACGAGCAGTACTTC. Translation gives CASSLSGTENYEQYF. Drawing the rest from reference TRBV5-4 and TRBJ2-7, the complete variable domain is ETGVTQSPTHLIKTRGQQVTLRCSSQSGHNTVSWYQQALGQGPQFIFQYYREEENGRGNFPPRFSGLQFPNYSSELNVNALELDDSALYLCASSLSGTENYEQYFGPGTRLTVT.

The CDR3 nucleotides read TGCGCCAGCAGCTTGGCCGGCAGGGGCGGTGGACAGCCCCAGCATTTT. Protein: CASSLAGRGGGQPQHF. The V and J genes are TRBV5-1 and TRBJ1-5; possible D gene TRBD1, 6 bases. The CDR3 runs 16 residues. The V end was cut by 0 bases, the J end by 7 bases, with 17 bases between. Germline CDR1 and CDR2: SGHRS and YFSETQ.

The chain is built from TRBV5-1 and TRBJ2-7, with D perhaps assigned TRBD1 or TRBD2 (5 bases each). This CDR3 comprises 15 residues. Germline V gene sequence: CDR1 SGHRS, CDR2 YFSETQ. V lost 0 bases and J lost 5, with 15 bases in between. The CDR3 DNA reads as TGCGCCAGCAGCTTGGAGAACAGGCCGGGGAACGAGCAGTACTTC. It translates to CASSLENRPGNEQYF.

This chain links TRBV6-1 with TRBJ2-3; D call uncertain. V was clipped by 7 bases and J by 2 bases, with 10 bases between them. The CDR3 spans 13 residues. Germline V lookup: CDR1 MNHNS, CDR2 SASEGT. The CDR3 DNA sequence: TGTGCCAGCATCGGGCAGGTCACAGATACGCAGTATTTT. Amino acid sequence: CASIGQVTDTQYF.

This chain joins TRBV30 and TRBJ2-7; possibly TRBD1 or TRBD2 for D (7 bases each). The CDR3 consists of 15 residues. Germline-derived CDR1 and CDR2 are GTSNPN and SVGIG (reference sequence). The V end was cut by 4 bases, the J end by 1 base, with 17 bases between. CDR3 sequence: CAWTAGRGPSYEQYF. DNA of the CDR3: TGTGCCTGGACCGCGGGGAGGGGGCCATCCTACGAGCAGTACTTC.

This rearrangement joins TRBV5-5 to TRBJ1-2; 7 bases agree with TRBD1. The CDR3 is 16 amino acids. With V trimmed by 2 bases and J by 3 bases, 10 bases remained unmatched. The germline CDR1 and CDR2 sequences are SGHKS and YYEKEE (reference sequence). CDR3 in amino acids: CASSFLDDRVDYGYTF. CDR3 bases: TGTGCCAGCAGCTTTCTCGACGACAGGGTTGACTATGGCTACACCTTC.

V gene TRBV19 combines with J gene TRBJ1-1; no firm D call. V was pared by 3 bases and J by 5 bases, with 13 bases between. The germline CDR1 and CDR2 sequences are LNHDA and SQIVND (reference sequence). CDR3 length equals 14 residues. CDR3 amino acids: CASSMGRAWTEAFF. The CDR3 DNA reads TGTGCCAGTAGTATGGGGAGGGCGTGGACTGAAGCTTTCTTT.

The rearrangement uses TRBV5-5 and TRBJ2-7; D gene unclear. The CDR3 runs to 14 residues. CDR1 SGHKS and CDR2 YYEKEE come from the germline V gene (reference sequence). The germline V and J ends were trimmed by 3 bases and 6 bases, with 16 bases remaining between them. CDR3: CASSSSTWEPEQYF. DNA of the CDR3: TGTGCCAGCAGCTCCTCCACATGGGAACCCGAGCAGTACTTC.

The chain joins TRBV29-1 to TRBJ2-3; TRBD2 agrees at 14 bases. Germline lookup yields CDR1 SQVTM and CDR2 ANQGSEA. J was trimmed by 3 bases and V by 7 bases; bases with no gene match: 6. The CDR3 runs 15 residues. CDR3 in DNA: TGCAGCGGGACCGGGACTAGCGGGAGAACAGATACGCAGTATTTT. Its protein is CSGTGTSGRTDTQYF.

With regard to this clone: Within the sample, other DNA sequences also encode this same CDR3. The chain couples TRBV7-9 to TRBJ2-3; 14 bases line up with TRBD2. The CDR3 runs 15 residues. V trimming: 8 bases; J trimming: 1 base; junction bases outside the gene matches: 2. Germline CDR1 and CDR2: SEHNR and FQNEAQ (reference sequence). The CDR3 reads CASSGLAGGTDTQYF. For the CDR3, the DNA is TGTGCCAGCTCGGGACTAGCGGGAGGCACAGATACGCAGTATTTT. Full variable domain (remainder filled in from reference TRBV7-9 and TRBJ2-3): DTGVSQNPRHKITKRGQNVTFRCDPISEHNRLYWYRQTLGQGPEFLTYFQNEAQLEKSRLLSDRFSAERPKGSFSTLEIQRTEQGDSAMYLCASSGLAGGTDTQYFGPGTRLTVL.

In this sample, this clone turned up a few times. The V and J genes are TRBV10-2 and TRBJ1-6; the D is unclear. The CDR3 has 11 amino acids. Trimming left V 3 bases short and J 14 bases short, with 8 bases between. In germline, CDR1 is WSHSY, CDR2 SAAADI. CDR3 amino acids: CASSDGLTLHF. The CDR3 region has the DNA TGCGCCAGCAGTGACGGCCTTACCCTCCACTTT.

This chain joins TRBV6-6 and TRBJ1-4; no definite D call. Germline CDR1 and CDR2: MNHNY and SVGAGI (reference sequence). The CDR3 consists of 15 residues. V lost 6 bases, J lost 7 bases, and 18 bases lay in between. CDR3 protein: CASSPGSSEGEKLFF. CDR3 sequence (DNA): TGTGCCAGCAGCCCCGGGAGCAGTGAGGGTGAAAAACTGTTTTTT.

V and J are TRBV19 and TRBJ2-1; D unresolved. The ends were cut back, 3 bases at V and 7 bases at J, with 13 bases in the middle. The germline gives CDR1 LNHDA, CDR2 SQIVND (reference sequence). This CDR3 has 14 amino acids. The chain's CDR3 is CASSIIGLGNEQFF. In DNA, the CDR3 is TGTGCCAGTAGTATTATTGGTCTGGGGAATGAGCAGTTCTTC.

This chain uses TRBV7-9 with TRBJ2-7, with 9 bases matching TRBD1. CDR1 and CDR2 (germline): SEHNR, FQNEAQ (reference sequence). CDR3 length equals 17 residues. V shed 5 bases, J shed 5 bases, and the junction held 16 bases outside the gene matches. The CDR3 region has the DNA TGTGCCAGCAGCCCGCCCCCCTCCGGGGACAGGGTCAACGAGCAGTACTTC. This translates into CASSPPPSGDRVNEQYF.

The chain carries TRBV9 and TRBJ1-1; D gene unclear. This CDR3 comprises 13 residues. The germline V and J ends were trimmed by 5 bases and 2 bases, with 10 bases remaining between them. CDR1 and CDR2 from the germline V gene are SGDLS and YYNGEE. Here the CDR3 reads CASSRRPNTEAFF. The CDR3 region has the DNA TGTGCCAGCAGTCGTCGGCCTAACACTGAAGCTTTCTTT.

The chain links TRBV5-4 to TRBJ2-5; 8 bases agree with TRBD1. V shed 3 bases and J 8 bases; nucleotides not matched to a gene: 15. CDR1 and CDR2 (germline): SGHNT, YYREEE (reference sequence). CDR3 length: 16 amino acids. CDR3 sequence (DNA): TGTGCCAGCAGCTGGACAGGGCTCAAAAGTGGGCAAACCCAGTACTTC. It yields the protein CASSWTGLKSGQTQYF. Combining the CDR3 with reference TRBV5-4 and TRBJ2-5 gives the whole variable domain ETGVTQSPTHLIKTRGQQVTLRCSSQSGHNTVSWYQQALGQGPQFIFQYYREEENGRGNFPPRFSGLQFPNYSSELNVNALELDDSALYLCASSWTGLKSGQTQYFGPGTRLLVL.

The rearrangement uses TRBV2 and TRBJ1-2; D gene ambiguous. Germline V gives CDR1 SNHLY, CDR2 FYNNEI. The CDR3 consists of 15 residues. Between the trimmed V and J ends, which lost 4 bases and 8 bases, there was a span of 20 bases. Here the CDR3 DNA reads TGTGCCAGCAGTGGCCTAGGAGGCCCCGGAGGGGGCTACACCTTC. As protein: CASSGLGGPGGGYTF.

V usage is TRBV5-1 and J usage is TRBJ2-2, with unresolved D. CDR1 and CDR2 from the germline V gene are SGHRS and YFSETQ. This CDR3 has 14 amino acids. V lost 1 base to trimming and J lost 4 bases, with 8 bases between them. The CDR3 coding sequence is TGCGCCAGCAGCTTGCCCCGGTCCACCGGGGAGCTGTTTTTT. Residues: CASSLPRSTGELFF.

V is TRBV9 and J is TRBJ2-1; D gene ambiguous. Germline CDR1 and CDR2: SGDLS and YYNGEE. Trimming shortened V by 0 bases and J by 5 bases, and 12 bases separated the two germline ends. The CDR3 has 15 residues. The DNA of the CDR3 is TGTGCCAGCAGCGTAGGACCCAGATCCCACAATGAGCAGTTCTTC. Encoded protein: CASSVGPRSHNEQFF.

The J gene is TRBJ1-4, the V gene TRBV14; 8 nucleotides align to TRBD1. The CDR3 is 16 residues long. J lost 8 bases, V lost 4 bases, and 12 bases had no gene match. From germline, CDR1 is SGHDN and CDR2 FVKESK. The CDR3 loop is CASSPIPRGRKEKLFF. As DNA, the CDR3 is TGTGCCAGCAGCCCAATTCCCAGGGGGCGCAAGGAAAAACTGTTTTTT.

In its sample, this clone was seen once. V and J are TRBV30 and TRBJ2-7; no clear D gene. V was clipped by 8 bases and J by 6 bases, with 17 bases between them. CDR3 length equals 12 residues. Per the germline V gene, CDR1 is GTSNPN and CDR2 is SVGIG (reference sequence). DNA of the CDR3: TGTGCCATTATAACACCCCCTTTCGAGCAGTACTTC. This encodes CAIITPPFEQYF.

V usage is TRBV10-1 and J usage is TRBJ2-2, with 9 positions matching TRBD1. The ends lost 3 bases at V and 6 bases at J; junction bases unmatched: 2. This CDR3 region has 14 residues. CDR1 is WNHNN, CDR2 SYGVQD, per germline (reference sequence). The CDR3 bases are TGCGCCAGCAGTGAAAGGACAGGGGCCGGGGAGCTGTTTTTT. Translated: CASSERTGAGELFF.

This chain joins TRBV13 and TRBJ1-1; D ambiguous. V lost 8 bases and J lost 6, with 10 bases in between. Germline CDR1 reads PRHDT; CDR2 reads FYEKMQ (reference sequence). The CDR3 runs to 11 residues. The CDR3 loop is CASSGGAEAFF. The CDR3 DNA reads as TGTGCCAGCTCCGGCGGGGCTGAAGCTTTCTTT. Together with reference TRBV13 and TRBJ1-1, the CDR3 gives the full variable domain: AAGVIQSPRHLIKEKRETATLKCYPIPRHDTVYWYQQGPGQDPQFLISFYEKMQSDKGSIPDRFSAQQFSDYHSELNMSSLELGDSALYFCASSGGAEAFFGQGTRLTVV.